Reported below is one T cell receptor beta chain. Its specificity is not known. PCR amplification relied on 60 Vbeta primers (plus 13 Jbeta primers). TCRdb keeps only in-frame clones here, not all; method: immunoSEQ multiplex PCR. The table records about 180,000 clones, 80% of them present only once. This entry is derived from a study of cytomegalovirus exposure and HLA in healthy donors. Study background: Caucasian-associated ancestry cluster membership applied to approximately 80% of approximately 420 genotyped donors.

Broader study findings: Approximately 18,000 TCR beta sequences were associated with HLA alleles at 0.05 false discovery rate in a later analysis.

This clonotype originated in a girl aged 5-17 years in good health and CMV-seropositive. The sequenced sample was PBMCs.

CDR3 nucleotides: TGTGCCAGCAGCAGACGGACAGGGGAAAATCAGCCCCAGCATTTT. It is translated as CASSRRTGENQPQHF. The rearrangement joins TRBV11-2 to TRBJ1-5, with 9 bases fitting TRBD1. Looked up from germline, CDR1 is SGHAT and CDR2 is FQNNGV. CDR3 length equals 15 residues. The ends lost 5 bases at V and 4 bases at J; junction bases unmatched: 6.